The 2 T cell receptor beta chains listed next were all sequenced from one sample in a study of TIL therapy for anti-PD-1-resistant metastatic lung cancer. Sequencing used immunoSEQ v3. Produced via immunoSEQ multiplex PCR; TCRdb's table is partial and in-frame only. The table lists roughly 50,000 clones, over 65% of them singletons. Time point in this sample: pre-treatment sample, taken before nivolumab and TIL therapy. Most excised metastases sampled were pleural nodules or supraclavicular lymph nodes. The material sequenced was tumor tissue, taken at baseline. The source is a person aged 25-85 years with non-small cell lung cancer.

This clone was seen more than once but under ten times. The V call is TRBV18, the J call TRBJ2-4; 8 bases agree with TRBD2. Trimming cost V 3 bases and J 15 bases; bases outside gene matches: 13. CDR1 and CDR2 (germline): KGHSH, LQKENI. The CDR3 sequence is 14 residues long. The CDR3, as DNA: TGTGCCAGCTCACCTGGACTAGCCGTCGGGGTTTGGTACTTC. The encoded protein is CASSPGLAVGVWYF.

This sequence joins TRBV29-1 and TRBJ2-2, with TRBD1 as a possible D gene (6 bases). The CDR3 covers 15 residues. Per germline, CDR1 SQVTM and CDR2 ANQGSEA. With 0 bases removed from V and 2 bases from J, the gap between germline ends came to 10 bases. The CDR3 DNA reads as TGCAGCGTTGAAGATACAGGGAGCAACACCGGGGAGCTGTTTTTT. Amino acids: CSVEDTGSNTGELFF.